This T cell receptor (beta chain) originates from a study of T cells in Graves' hyperthyroidism and ophthalmopathy. Using RNA transcripts as the source, TCR beta CDR3 regions were amplified. Primed by the HTBI set, a first-round RT-PCR was run on the TCR CDR3. TCRdb re-analysed the multiplex PCR reads in MiXCR, keeping a single row per CDR3 protein. Of roughly 700,000 distinct CDR3 sequences in the sample, 14% were seen once. V was trimmed by 8 bases and J by 6 bases, leaving 10 bases between them. The CDR3 is 12 residues long. The germline V gene has CDR1 MDHEN and CDR2 SYDVKM. Points on this clonotype: One base away lies a much larger clone, so this may be a sequencing read error.

The V call is TRBV28, the J call TRBJ2-2, with a possible D match to TRBD2 (5 bases). This clonotype was sampled from a woman between 18 and 29 years old with Graves' hyperthyroidism. Sequenced input: blood. CDR3 loop: CASGRRAGELFF. The CDR3 DNA reads as TGTGCCAGCGGGAGACGAGCCGGGGAGCTGTTTTTT.